This T cell receptor (beta chain) was recovered during a study of T-cell reconstitution after alpha-beta-depleted transplantation in children. Germline-derived CDR1 and CDR2 are MNHNS and SASEGT. The CDR3 is 13 amino acids. V lost 5 bases to trimming and J lost 4 bases, with 8 bases between them. The TCRbeta library incorporated unique molecular identifiers. TCRdb reprocessed the PCR reads via MiXCR and lists one record per CDR3 protein. The sample yields about 400,000 distinct CDR3 sequences, around 21% seen once. This clonotype was detected a few times. The receptor's source is a human donor who donated a stem cell graft to a child with acute myeloid leukemia. The rearrangement joins TRBV6-1 to TRBJ2-2; maybe TRBD1 (5 bases). The sample here was PBMCs from the stem cell graft donor, taken from the stem cell graft. CDR3 sequence: CASSQGVTGELFF. The CDR3 DNA reads as TGTGCCAGCAGTCAAGGGGTCACCGGGGAGCTGTTTTTT.